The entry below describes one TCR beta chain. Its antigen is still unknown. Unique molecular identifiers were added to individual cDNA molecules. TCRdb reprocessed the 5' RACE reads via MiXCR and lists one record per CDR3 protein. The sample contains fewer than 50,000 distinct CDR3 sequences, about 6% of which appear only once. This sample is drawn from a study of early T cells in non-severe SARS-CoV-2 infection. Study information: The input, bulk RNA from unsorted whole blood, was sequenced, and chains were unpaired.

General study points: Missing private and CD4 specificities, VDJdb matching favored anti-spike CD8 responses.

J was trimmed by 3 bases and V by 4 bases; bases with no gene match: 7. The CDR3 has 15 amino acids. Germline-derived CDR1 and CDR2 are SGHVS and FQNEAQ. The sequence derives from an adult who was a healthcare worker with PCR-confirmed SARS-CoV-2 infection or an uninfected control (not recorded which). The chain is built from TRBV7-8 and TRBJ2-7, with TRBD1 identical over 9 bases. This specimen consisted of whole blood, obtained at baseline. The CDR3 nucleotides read TGTGCCAGCAGCTCTTCGGGGACAGGGTACTACGAGCAGTACTTC. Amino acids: CASSSSGTGYYEQYF.